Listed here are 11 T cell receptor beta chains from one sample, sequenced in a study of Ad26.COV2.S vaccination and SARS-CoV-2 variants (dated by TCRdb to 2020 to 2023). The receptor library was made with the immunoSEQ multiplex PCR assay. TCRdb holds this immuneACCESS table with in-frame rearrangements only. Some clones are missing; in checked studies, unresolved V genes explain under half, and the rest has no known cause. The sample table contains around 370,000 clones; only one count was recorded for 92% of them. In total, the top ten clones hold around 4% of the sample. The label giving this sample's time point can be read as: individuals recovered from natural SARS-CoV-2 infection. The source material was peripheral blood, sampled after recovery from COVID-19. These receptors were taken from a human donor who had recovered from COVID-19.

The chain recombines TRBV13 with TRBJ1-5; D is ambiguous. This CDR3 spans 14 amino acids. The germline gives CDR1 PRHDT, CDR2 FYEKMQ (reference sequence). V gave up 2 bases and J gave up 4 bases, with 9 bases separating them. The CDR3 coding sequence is TGTGCCAGCAGCTTACGGATGGGGAATCAGCCCCAGCATTTT. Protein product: CASSLRMGNQPQHF.

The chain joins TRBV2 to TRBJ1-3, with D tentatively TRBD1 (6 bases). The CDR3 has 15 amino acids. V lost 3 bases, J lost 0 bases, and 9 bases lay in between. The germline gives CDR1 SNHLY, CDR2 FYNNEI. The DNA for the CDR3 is TGTGCCAGCAGTGAGTGGGGACACTCTGGAAACACCATATATTTT. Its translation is CASSEWGHSGNTIYF. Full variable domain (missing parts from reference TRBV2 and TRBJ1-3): EPEVTQTPSHQVTQMGQEVILRCVPISNHLYFYWYRQILGQKVEFLVSFYNNEISEKSEIFDDQFSVERPDGSNFTLKIRSTKLEDSAMYFCASSEWGHSGNTIYFGEGSWLTVV.

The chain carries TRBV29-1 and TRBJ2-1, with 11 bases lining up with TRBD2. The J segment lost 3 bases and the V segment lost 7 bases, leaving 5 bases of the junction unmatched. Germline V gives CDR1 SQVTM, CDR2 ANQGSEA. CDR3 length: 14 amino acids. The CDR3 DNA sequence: TGCAGCGGGGCTAGCGGGGGGTACTACAATGAGCAGTTCTTC. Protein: CSGASGGYYNEQFF.

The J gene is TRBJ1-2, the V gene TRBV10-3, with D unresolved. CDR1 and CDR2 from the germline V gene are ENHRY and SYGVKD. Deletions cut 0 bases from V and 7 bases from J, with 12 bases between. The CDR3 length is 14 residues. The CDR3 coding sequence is TGTGCCATCAGTGAGTCGTCGGGTTTGGGTGGCTACACCTTC. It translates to CAISESSGLGGYTF.

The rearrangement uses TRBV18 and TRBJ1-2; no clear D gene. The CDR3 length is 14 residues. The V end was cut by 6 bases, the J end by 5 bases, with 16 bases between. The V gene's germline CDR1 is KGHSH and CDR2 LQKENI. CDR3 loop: CASSPFDTVYGYTF. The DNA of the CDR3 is TGTGCCAGCTCCCCTTTCGACACGGTATATGGCTACACCTTC.

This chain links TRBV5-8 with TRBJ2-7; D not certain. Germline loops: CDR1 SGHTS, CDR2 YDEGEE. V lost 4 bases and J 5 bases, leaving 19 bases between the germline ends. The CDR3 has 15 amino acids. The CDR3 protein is CASSLRLGRVHEQYF. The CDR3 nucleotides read TGTGCCAGCAGCCTCCGGTTAGGAAGGGTTCACGAGCAGTACTTC.

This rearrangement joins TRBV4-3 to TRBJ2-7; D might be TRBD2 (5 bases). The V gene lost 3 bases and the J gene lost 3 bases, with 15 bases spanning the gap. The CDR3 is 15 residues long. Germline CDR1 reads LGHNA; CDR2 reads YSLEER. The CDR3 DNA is TGCGCCAGCAGCCACGAAGATCGGGGAAACTACGAGCAGTACTTC. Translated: CASSHEDRGNYEQYF.

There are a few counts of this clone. DNA of the CDR3: TGTGCCAGTAGTATAGGACTAGCGGGGGCACGCTCGGAGACCCAGTACTTC. Encoded protein: CASSIGLAGARSETQYF. The chain carries TRBV19 and TRBJ2-5, with 12 bases that match TRBD2. Germline V gene lookup returns CDR1 LNHDA and CDR2 SQIVND (reference sequence). The CDR3 is 17 residues long. Trimming removed 1 base from V and 5 bases from J; junction bases left unmatched: 8.

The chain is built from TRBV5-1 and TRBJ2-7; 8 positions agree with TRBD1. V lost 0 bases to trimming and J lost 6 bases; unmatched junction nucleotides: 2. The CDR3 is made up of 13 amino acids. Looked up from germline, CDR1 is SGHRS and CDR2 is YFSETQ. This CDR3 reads CASSLGDRTEQYF. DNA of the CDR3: TGCGCCAGCAGCTTGGGGGACAGGACCGAGCAGTACTTC.

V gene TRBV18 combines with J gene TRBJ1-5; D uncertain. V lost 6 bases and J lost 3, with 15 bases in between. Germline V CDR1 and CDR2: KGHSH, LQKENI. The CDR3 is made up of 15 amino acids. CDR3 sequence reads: CASSGASTNNQPQHF. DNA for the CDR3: TGTGCCAGCTCGGGAGCCTCCACGAACAATCAGCCCCAGCATTTT.

CDR3 in amino acids: CASSEGTSYTGELFF. CDR3 in DNA: TGTGCCAGCAGCGAGGGCACTAGTTACACCGGGGAGCTGTTTTTT. V and J are TRBV11-2 and TRBJ2-2; a possible D gene is TRBD2 (5 bases). This CDR3 is 15 amino acids long. V gave up 5 bases and J gave up 3 bases, with 13 bases separating them. CDR1 and CDR2 from the germline V gene are SGHAT and FQNNGV.